This T cell receptor (beta chain) was retrieved from a study of blood T cell repertoires in COVID-19. The junction had 7 bases not matched to a gene; V was cut back by 7 bases and J by 1 base. CDR3 length: 15 amino acids. The V gene's germline CDR1 is LNHDA and CDR2 SQIVND (reference sequence). This table comes from immunoSEQ multiplex PCR, and its TCRdb copy is limited to in-frame clones, with some not included. The table records about 150,000 clones, about 88% of them present only once. Source material: PBMCs or T cells enriched from blood (not recorded which). The chain couples TRBV19 to TRBJ1-5; the match to TRBD1 covers 7 bases. This sequence was found in a man aged 45 to 65 who had recovered from COVID-19. The CDR3 sequence: CASTPGQRSNQPQHF. CDR3 nucleotides: TGTGCCAGTACCCCGGGACAGCGAAGCAATCAGCCCCAGCATTTT.